This TCR beta chain was identified during a study of shared clonotypes between healthy human individuals. The study's findings and limits: For naive CD4 cells, roughly 5.5% of clonotypes were shared across a handful of donors.

Genomic DNA of each subset was evenly split across several immunoSEQ plates. Method: immunoSEQ multiplex PCR; TCRdb's copy keeps in-frame clones and lacks some. The top ten hold 0.11% to 0.15% of the sample, which has approximately 2.5 million clones, over 85% seen once. Comment on this clone: What it binds is not known.

Sequencing was carried out using naive CD4+ T cells sorted from blood. Regarding subset: CD45RA+ positively selected. The receptor was isolated from a young man in good health.

The CDR3 region has the DNA TGCGCCAGCACCTTAGCGGGGCCTAGCACAGATACGCAGTATTTT. This sequence encodes CASTLAGPSTDTQYF. The chain combines TRBV5-1 with TRBJ2-3; 8 bases map to TRBD2. The germline V gene encodes CDR1 SGHRS and CDR2 YFSETQ. V lost 6 bases to trimming and J lost 0 bases; unmatched junction nucleotides: 6. This CDR3 is 15 amino acids long. The complete variable domain, with remaining parts taken from reference TRBV5-1 and TRBJ2-3, reads KAGVTQTPRYLIKTRGQQVTLSCSPISGHRSVSWYQQTPGQGLQFLFEYFSETQRNKGNFPGRFSGRQFSNSRSEMNVSTLELGDSALYLCASTLAGPSTDTQYFGPGTRLTVL.